These T cell receptor beta chains were read from a single sample in a study of T cell repertoires and HLA-DP antigens. Repertoires were generated with immunoSEQ multiplex PCR, while TCRdb's copy carries only in-frame clones and drops some. The sample has over 100,000 clones; 92% are singletons. No antigen has been identified for these receptors. Sample: CD4+ T cells from PBMCs. All receptors derive from a woman aged 18-29 years in good health and CMV-seronegative. Each CDR3 is given with its conserved first and last residue. Each record gives: V gene, J gene, CDR3 length, clone size, D gene, CDR3 protein, CDR3 DNA. A D gene is named only where the DNA matches it firmly. For some rows the clone size is stated as once, few or many, or as a class when expanded; others skip it.

TRBV5-1	TRBJ2-1	15	-	TRBD1	CASLRGPGRGNEQFF	TGCGCCAGCCTCAGGGGGCCGGGGCGAGGGAATGAGCAGTTCTTC
TRBV7-2	TRBJ1-4	14	-	-	CASSLGGALEKLFF	TGTGCCAGCAGCCTAGGGGGGGCGCTGGAAAAACTGTTTTTT
TRBV27	TRBJ2-1	14	-	-	CASSLGQSYNEQFF	TGTGCCAGCAGTTTAGGGCAGAGCTACAATGAGCAGTTCTTC
TRBV5-1	TRBJ2-7	14	-	-	CASSLDDLGGEQYF	TGCGCCAGCAGCTTGGATGATTTGGGCGGCGAGCAGTACTTC
TRBV28	TRBJ1-5	13	-	-	CASSSNFNQPQHF	TGTGCCAGCAGCTCCAATTTCAATCAGCCCCAGCATTTT
TRBV6-6	TRBJ1-2	12	-	-	CASTGVNYGYTF	TGTGCCAGCACGGGAGTGAACTATGGCTACACCTTC
TRBV19	TRBJ2-4	13	-	TRBD1	CASRGQGSNIQYF	TGTGCCAGTAGAGGACAGGGGTCAAACATTCAGTACTTC
TRBV2	TRBJ1-2	13	-	-	CASSELAGDGYTF	TGTGCCAGCAGTGAACTCGCAGGGGATGGCTACACCTTC
TRBV7-8	TRBJ2-3	16	-	TRBD2	CASSPRTSGITDTQYF	TGTGCCAGCAGCCCTAGGACTAGCGGGATCACAGATACGCAGTATTTT
TRBV28	TRBJ1-5	14	-	-	CASSRTSSNQPQHF	TGTGCCAGCAGCCGAACCTCCAGCAATCAGCCCCAGCATTTT
TRBV18	TRBJ2-5	14	-	-	CASSPGREPETQYF	TGTGCCAGCTCACCAGGCCGGGAACCAGAGACCCAGTACTTC
TRBV7-9	TRBJ2-7	15	-	-	CASSSQGLGTYEQYF	TGTGCCAGCAGCTCTCAGGGATTAGGAACCTACGAGCAGTACTTC
TRBV4-1	TRBJ1-2	16	-	-	CASSRARAGGSYGYTF	TGCGCCAGCAGCCGAGCCCGGGCGGGGGGAAGCTATGGCTACACCTTC
TRBV6-5	TRBJ2-7	16	-	TRBD1	CASSSSLTGNSYEQYF	TGTGCCAGCAGTTCCTCTCTGACAGGGAACTCCTACGAGCAGTACTTC
TRBV5-6	TRBJ2-3	18	-	TRBD2	CASSSAVAAGGRTDTQYF	TGTGCCAGCAGCTCCGCGGTGGCGGCGGGAGGACGCACAGATACGCAGTATTTT
TRBV4-2	TRBJ2-1	17	-	-	CASSQELWPSQNNEQFF	TGTGCCAGCAGCCAAGAATTGTGGCCAAGCCAAAACAATGAGCAGTTCTTC
TRBV28	TRBJ2-5	13	-	-	CASSWDPLGTQYF	TGTGCCAGCAGCTGGGACCCCCTGGGGACCCAGTACTTC
TRBV5-6	TRBJ2-7	14	-	-	CASSTPDGVWEQYF	TGTGCCAGCAGCACCCCTGACGGGGTGTGGGAGCAGTACTTC
TRBV9	TRBJ1-4	14	-	TRBD1	CASSVAGGHEKLFF	TGTGCCAGCAGCGTAGCAGGGGGCCATGAAAAACTGTTTTTT
TRBV4-1	TRBJ2-7	16	-	TRBD2	CASSQEGTSASYEQYF	TGCGCCAGCAGCCAAGAAGGGACTAGCGCCTCCTACGAGCAGTACTTC
TRBV5-6	TRBJ2-7	14	-	TRBD2	CASRGLAGAYEQYF	TGTGCCAGCAGGGGACTAGCGGGAGCTTACGAGCAGTACTTC
TRBV18	TRBJ2-7	15	-	-	CASSPPRAGRYEQYF	TGTGCCAGCTCACCACCCAGAGCGGGCCGCTACGAGCAGTACTTC
TRBV28	TRBJ2-6	20	-	-	CASRVGLRGRSRSGANVLTF	TGTGCCAGCAGGGTCGGACTCCGGGGCAGGTCACGATCTGGGGCCAACGTCCTGACTTTC
TRBV23-1	TRBJ2-7	13	-	-	CASCLGRVYEQYF	TGCGCCAGCTGCCTCGGGCGCGTGTACGAGCAGTACTTC
TRBV9	TRBJ2-7	14	once	-	CASSKRDGLAEQYF	TGTGCCAGCAGCAAAAGGGACGGATTAGCCGAGCAGTACTTC
TRBV7-3	TRBJ1-1	14	-	-	CASSRSGVETEAFF	TGTGCCAGCAGCCGATCCGGGGTTGAAACTGAAGCTTTCTTT
TRBV7-6	TRBJ1-4	17	-	-	CASTPWGGPATNEKLFF	TGTGCCAGCACCCCTTGGGGGGGGCCCGCAACTAATGAAAAACTGTTTTTT
TRBV6-5	TRBJ1-1	13	-	-	CASSKPLNTEAFF	TGTGCCAGCAGCAAACCTCTTAACACTGAAGCTTTCTTT
TRBV18	TRBJ1-1	14	-	-	CASSLLGSDTEAFF	TGTGCCAGCTCACTCTTGGGGTCGGACACTGAAGCTTTCTTT
TRBV5-4	TRBJ1-1	14	-	-	CASSLDGLNTEAFF	TGTGCCAGCAGCTTGGATGGGTTGAACACTGAAGCTTTCTTT
TRBV11-2	TRBJ2-2	13	-	-	CASSLVATGELFF	TGTGCCAGCAGCTTGGTAGCCACCGGGGAGCTGTTTTTT
TRBV5-1	TRBJ2-7	17	-	-	CASSLAKGGPTHYEQYF	TGCGCCAGCAGCTTGGCCAAGGGGGGGCCGACTCACTACGAGCAGTACTTC
TRBV19	TRBJ2-3	16	-	-	CASSISLAGPSDTQYF	TGTGCCAGTAGTATCTCCTTGGCGGGGCCCTCAGATACGCAGTATTTT
TRBV5-1	TRBJ2-5	13	-	-	CASSLTTKETQYF	TGCGCCAGCAGCTTGACAACCAAAGAGACCCAGTACTTC
TRBV4-3	TRBJ2-2	17	once	-	CASSQGWGLPGAGELFF	TGCGCCAGCAGCCAAGGGTGGGGCCTCCCGGGAGCCGGGGAGCTGTTTTTT
TRBV10-3	TRBJ2-6	16	-	-	CAISENSPGLNYVLTF	TGTGCCATCAGTGAGAACTCGCCCGGGCTAAACTACGTCCTGACTTTC
TRBV7-3	TRBJ1-1	15	-	TRBD1	CASSLAGTGVTEAFF	TGTGCCAGCAGCTTGGCCGGGACAGGGGTCACTGAAGCTTTCTTT
TRBV19	TRBJ2-3	14	-	TRBD1	CASSPRTGRDTQYF	TGTGCCAGTAGTCCCCGGACAGGACGAGATACGCAGTATTTT
TRBV7-2	TRBJ1-5	15	-	-	CASSLGVGGDQPQHF	TGTGCCAGCAGCTTAGGCGTGGGTGGGGATCAGCCCCAGCATTTT
TRBV7-9	TRBJ2-3	16	-	-	CASSYGPRDSTDTQYF	TGTGCCAGCAGTTACGGCCCACGGGATTCCACAGATACGCAGTATTTT
TRBV11-2	TRBJ1-1	17	-	TRBD1	CASSLAAKGARNTEAFF	TGTGCCAGCAGCTTAGCTGCGAAGGGGGCGCGGAACACTGAAGCTTTCTTT
TRBV27	TRBJ2-5	18	-	TRBD2	CASSLRGSTSGRRETQYF	TGTGCCAGCAGTTTAAGGGGTTCGACTAGCGGGAGAAGGGAGACCCAGTACTTC
TRBV28	TRBJ2-5	12	few	-	CASKRAQETQYF	TGTGCCAGCAAGAGGGCCCAAGAGACCCAGTACTTC
TRBV19	TRBJ2-1	18	-	TRBD2	CASSIDRATSGRTNEQFF	TGTGCCAGTAGTATAGATCGGGCGACTAGCGGGAGAACCAATGAGCAGTTCTTC
TRBV29-1	TRBJ1-4	14	-	-	CSVGVGQGTEKLFF	TGCAGCGTTGGGGTGGGGCAGGGTACCGAAAAACTGTTTTTT
TRBV15	TRBJ1-5	15	-	-	CATDRGRVSNQPQHF	TGTGCCACCGATCGGGGTAGGGTCAGCAATCAGCCCCAGCATTTT
TRBV6-1	TRBJ2-5	15	-	TRBD2	CASKASGRSRETQYF	TGTGCCAGCAAGGCTAGCGGGAGATCGAGAGAGACCCAGTACTTC
TRBV28	TRBJ2-3	15	-	-	CASSDRTASTDTQYF	TGTGCCAGCAGTGACAGGACGGCTAGCACAGATACGCAGTATTTT
TRBV18	TRBJ2-2	15	once	TRBD1	CASSLRGPVTGELFF	TGTGCCAGCTCACTGAGGGGGCCGGTCACCGGGGAGCTGTTTTTT
TRBV11-2	TRBJ2-7	15	-	TRBD1	CASSPYRPTGGEQYF	TGTGCCAGCAGCCCCTACCGGCCGACAGGGGGCGAGCAGTACTTC